This T cell receptor (beta chain) appears in the sequencing data of a study of identical twins. In TCRdb, the 5' RACE reads were re-called with MiXCR into one record per CDR3 protein. This table holds approximately 500,000 distinct CDR3 sequences, around 24% found once. These data were also filed under a second study, of T cells expressing NK-cell markers.

The sequenced material came from CD4+ T cells sorted from blood. The receptor was derived from a woman under 30 in good health.

The CDR3 spells CASSLRGRGSYNEQFF. The CDR3 coding sequence is TGTGCCAGCAGTTTAAGGGGGCGCGGCTCCTACAATGAGCAGTTCTTC. This chain connects TRBV12-3 or TRBV12-4 to TRBJ2-1; 7 bases agree with TRBD1. The V gene end was trimmed by 2 bases and the J gene end by 0 bases; junction bases not matched to a gene: 4. The CDR3 consists of 16 residues.